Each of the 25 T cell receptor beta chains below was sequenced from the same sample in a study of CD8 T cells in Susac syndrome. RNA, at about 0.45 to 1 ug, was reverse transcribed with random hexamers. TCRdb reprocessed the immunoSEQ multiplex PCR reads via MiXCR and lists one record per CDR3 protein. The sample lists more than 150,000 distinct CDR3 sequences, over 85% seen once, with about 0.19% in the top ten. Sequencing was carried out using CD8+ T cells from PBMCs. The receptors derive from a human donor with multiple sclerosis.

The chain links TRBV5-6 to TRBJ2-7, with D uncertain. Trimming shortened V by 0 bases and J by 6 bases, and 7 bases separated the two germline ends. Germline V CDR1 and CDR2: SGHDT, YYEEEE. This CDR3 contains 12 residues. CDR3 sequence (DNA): TGTGCCAGCAGCTTGGAAAGGATCGAGCAGTACTTC. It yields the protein CASSLERIEQYF. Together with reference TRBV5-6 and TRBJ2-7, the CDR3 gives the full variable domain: DAGVTQSPTHLIKTRGQQVTLRCSPKSGHDTVSWYQQALGQGPQFIFQYYEEEERQRGNFPDRFSGHQFPNYSSELNVNALLLGDSALYLCASSLERIEQYFGPGTRLTVT.

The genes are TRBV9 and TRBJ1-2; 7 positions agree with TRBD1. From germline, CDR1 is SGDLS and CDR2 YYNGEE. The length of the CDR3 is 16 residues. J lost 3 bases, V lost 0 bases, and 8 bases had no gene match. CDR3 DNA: TGTGCCAGCAGCGTAGCTTTGCAGGGGGGTGACTATGGCTACACCTTC. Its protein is CASSVALQGGDYGYTF.

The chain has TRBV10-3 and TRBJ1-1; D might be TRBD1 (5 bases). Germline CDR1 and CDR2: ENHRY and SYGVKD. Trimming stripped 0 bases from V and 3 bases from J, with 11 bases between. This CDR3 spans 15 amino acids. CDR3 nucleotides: TGTGCCATCAGTGAGTCGATGGGCAGGGACACTGAAGCTTTCTTT. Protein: CAISESMGRDTEAFF.

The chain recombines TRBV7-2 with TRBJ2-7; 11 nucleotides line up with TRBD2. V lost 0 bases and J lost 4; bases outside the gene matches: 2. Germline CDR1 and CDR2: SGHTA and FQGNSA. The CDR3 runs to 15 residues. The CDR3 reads CASSLAGLAEYEQYF. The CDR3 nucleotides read TGTGCCAGCAGCTTAGCGGGACTAGCGGAATACGAGCAGTACTTC.

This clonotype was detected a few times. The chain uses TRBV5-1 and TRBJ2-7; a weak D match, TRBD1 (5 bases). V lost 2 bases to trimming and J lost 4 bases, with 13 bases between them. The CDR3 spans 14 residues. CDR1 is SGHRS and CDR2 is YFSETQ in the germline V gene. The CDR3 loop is CASSFTGTKYEQYF. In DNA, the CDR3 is TGCGCCAGCAGCTTCACAGGCACAAAGTACGAGCAGTACTTC.

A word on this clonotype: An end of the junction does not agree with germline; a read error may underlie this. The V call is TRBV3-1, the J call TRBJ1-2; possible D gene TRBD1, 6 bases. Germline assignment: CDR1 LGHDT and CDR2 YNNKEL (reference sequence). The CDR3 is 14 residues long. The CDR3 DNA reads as TGTGCCAGCAGCCGAGGTGGGGGCTTGGATGGCTACACTTTC. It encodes CASSRGGGLDGYTF. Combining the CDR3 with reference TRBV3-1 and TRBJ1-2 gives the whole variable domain DTAVSQTPKYLVTQMGNDKSIKCEQNLGHDTMYWYKQDSKKFLKIMFSYNNKELIINETVPNRFSPKSPDKAHLNLHINSLELGDSAVYFCASSRGGGLDGYTFGSGTRLTVV.

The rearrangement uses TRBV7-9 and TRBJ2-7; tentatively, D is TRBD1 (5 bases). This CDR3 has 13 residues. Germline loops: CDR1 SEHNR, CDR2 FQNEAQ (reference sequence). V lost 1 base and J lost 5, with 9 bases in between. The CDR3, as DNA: TGTGCCAGCAGCTTAGGTGTAGGGGACGAGCAGTACTTC. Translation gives CASSLGVGDEQYF.

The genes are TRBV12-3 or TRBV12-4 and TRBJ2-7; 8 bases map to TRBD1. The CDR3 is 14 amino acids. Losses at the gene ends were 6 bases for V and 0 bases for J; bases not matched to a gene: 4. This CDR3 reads CASRQGQGSYEQYF. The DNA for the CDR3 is TGTGCCAGCAGGCAAGGACAGGGCTCCTACGAGCAGTACTTC.

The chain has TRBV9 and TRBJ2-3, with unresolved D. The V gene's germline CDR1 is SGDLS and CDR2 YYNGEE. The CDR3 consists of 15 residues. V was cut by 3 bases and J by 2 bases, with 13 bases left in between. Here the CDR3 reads CASSASLALTDTQYF. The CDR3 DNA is TGTGCCAGCAGCGCCTCCCTCGCCCTCACAGATACGCAGTATTTT.

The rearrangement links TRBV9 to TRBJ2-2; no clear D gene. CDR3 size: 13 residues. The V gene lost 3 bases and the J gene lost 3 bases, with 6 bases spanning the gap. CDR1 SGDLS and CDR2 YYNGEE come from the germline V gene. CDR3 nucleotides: TGTGCCAGCAGCGGCAGCGACACCGGGGAGCTGTTTTTT. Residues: CASSGSDTGELFF.

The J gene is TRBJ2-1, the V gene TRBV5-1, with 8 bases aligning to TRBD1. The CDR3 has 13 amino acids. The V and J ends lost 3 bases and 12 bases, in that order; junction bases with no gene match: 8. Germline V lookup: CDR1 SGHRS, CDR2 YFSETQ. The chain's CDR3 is CASSSVTGDRQFF. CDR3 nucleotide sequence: TGCGCCAGCAGCTCTGTGACAGGGGACAGGCAGTTCTTC.

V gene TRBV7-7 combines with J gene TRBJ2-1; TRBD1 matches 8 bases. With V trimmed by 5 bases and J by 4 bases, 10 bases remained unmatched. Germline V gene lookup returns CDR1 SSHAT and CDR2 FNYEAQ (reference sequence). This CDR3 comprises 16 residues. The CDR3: CASSRGPRGPYNEQFF. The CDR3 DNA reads TGTGCCAGCAGCCGCGGCCCCAGGGGGCCGTACAATGAGCAGTTCTTC.

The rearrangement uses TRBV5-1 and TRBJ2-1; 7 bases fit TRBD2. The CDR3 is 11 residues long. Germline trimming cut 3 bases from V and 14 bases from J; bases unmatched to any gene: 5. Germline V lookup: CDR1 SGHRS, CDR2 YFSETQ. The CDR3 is CASSWREGKFF. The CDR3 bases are TGCGCCAGCAGCTGGAGGGAGGGGAAGTTCTTC.

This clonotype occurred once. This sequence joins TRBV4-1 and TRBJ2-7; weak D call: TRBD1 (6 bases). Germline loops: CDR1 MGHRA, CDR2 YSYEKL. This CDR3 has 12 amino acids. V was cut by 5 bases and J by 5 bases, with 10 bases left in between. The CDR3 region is CASSKQGNEQYF. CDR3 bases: TGCGCCAGCAGCAAACAGGGTAACGAGCAGTACTTC.

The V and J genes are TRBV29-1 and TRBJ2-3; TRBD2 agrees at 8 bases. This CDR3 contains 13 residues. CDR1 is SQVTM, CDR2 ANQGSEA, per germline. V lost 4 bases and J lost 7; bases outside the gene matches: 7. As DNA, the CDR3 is TGCAGCGTTGTACTCCGACTAGCGAATACGCAGTATTTT. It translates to CSVVLRLANTQYF.

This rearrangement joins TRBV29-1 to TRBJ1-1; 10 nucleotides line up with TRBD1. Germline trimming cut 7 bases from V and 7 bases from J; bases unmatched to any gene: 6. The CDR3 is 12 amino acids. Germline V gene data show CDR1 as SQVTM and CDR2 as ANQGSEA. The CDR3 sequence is CSALDRGREAFF. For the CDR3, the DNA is TGCAGCGCTCTTGACAGGGGGCGTGAAGCTTTCTTT.

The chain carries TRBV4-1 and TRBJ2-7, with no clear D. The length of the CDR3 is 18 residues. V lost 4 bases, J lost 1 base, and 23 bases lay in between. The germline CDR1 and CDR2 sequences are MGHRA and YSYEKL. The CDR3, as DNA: TGCGCCAGCAGCCGCGTCAAAGTAGTGAACCTACTTTCCTACGAGCAGTACTTC. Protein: CASSRVKVVNLLSYEQYF.

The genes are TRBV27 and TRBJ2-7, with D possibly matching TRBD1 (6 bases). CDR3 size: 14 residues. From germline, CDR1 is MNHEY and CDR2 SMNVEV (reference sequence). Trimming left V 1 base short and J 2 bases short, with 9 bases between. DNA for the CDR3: TGTGCCAGCAGTTTATTCAGGGGTCCCTACGAGCAGTACTTC. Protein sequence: CASSLFRGPYEQYF.

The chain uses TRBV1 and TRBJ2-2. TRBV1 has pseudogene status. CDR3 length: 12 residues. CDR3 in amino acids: CTSSPPTGELFF. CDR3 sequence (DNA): TGCACCAGCAGCCCCCCGACCGGGGAGCTGTTTTTT.

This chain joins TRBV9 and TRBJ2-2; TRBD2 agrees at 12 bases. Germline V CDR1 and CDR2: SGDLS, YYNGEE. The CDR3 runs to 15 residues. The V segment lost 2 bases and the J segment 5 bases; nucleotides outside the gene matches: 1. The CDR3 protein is CASSVTSGGTGELFF. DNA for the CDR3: TGTGCCAGCAGCGTGACTAGCGGGGGAACCGGGGAGCTGTTTTTT.

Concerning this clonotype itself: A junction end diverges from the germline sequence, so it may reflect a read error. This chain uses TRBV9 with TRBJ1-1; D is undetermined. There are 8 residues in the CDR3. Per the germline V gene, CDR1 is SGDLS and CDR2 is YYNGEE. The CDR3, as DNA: TGTGCCAGCAGCGCGAAAAACTTT. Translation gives CASSAKNF.

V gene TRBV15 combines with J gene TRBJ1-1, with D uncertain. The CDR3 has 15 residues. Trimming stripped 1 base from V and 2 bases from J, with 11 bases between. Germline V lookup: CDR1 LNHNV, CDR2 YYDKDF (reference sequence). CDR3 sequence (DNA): TGTGCCACCAGCAGAGGTAGAAGAGAAAACACTGAAGCTTTCTTT. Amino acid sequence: CATSRGRRENTEAFF.

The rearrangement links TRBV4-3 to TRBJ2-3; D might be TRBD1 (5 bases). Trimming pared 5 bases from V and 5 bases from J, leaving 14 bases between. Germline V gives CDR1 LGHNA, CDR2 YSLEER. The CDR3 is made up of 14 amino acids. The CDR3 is CASSTSGRVDTQYF. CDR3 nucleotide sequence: TGCGCCAGCAGCACCTCCGGCAGGGTAGATACGCAGTATTTT.

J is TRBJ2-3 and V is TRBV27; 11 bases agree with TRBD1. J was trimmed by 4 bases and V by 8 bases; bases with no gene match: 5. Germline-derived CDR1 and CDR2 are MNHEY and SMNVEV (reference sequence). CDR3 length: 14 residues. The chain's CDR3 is CASSDRGLSDTQYF. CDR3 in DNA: TGTGCCAGCTCGGACAGGGGGCTCTCAGATACGCAGTATTTT.

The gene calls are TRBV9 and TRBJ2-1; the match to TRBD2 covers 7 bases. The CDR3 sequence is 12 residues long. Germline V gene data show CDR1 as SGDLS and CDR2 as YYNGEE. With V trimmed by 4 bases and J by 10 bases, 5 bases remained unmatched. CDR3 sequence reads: CASSFQAGEQFF. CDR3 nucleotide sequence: TGTGCCAGCAGCTTCCAAGCGGGGGAGCAGTTCTTC.